This TCR beta chain stems from a study of blood T cell repertoires in COVID-19. For the study at large: Sites across the United States, Italy and Spain contributed samples from acute and convalescent COVID-19. T cells, B-cell-depleted T cells, or PBMCs provided the cDNA or gDNA that served as material.

V was trimmed by 0 bases and J by 0 bases, leaving 6 bases between them. Germline CDR1 and CDR2: SGHRS and YFSETQ. The CDR3 totals 15 residues. Profiled with immunoSEQ multiplex PCR; TCRdb holds only in-frame clones, not every one. This table holds under 400,000 clones, just over 85% found once. Participants were placed into cohorts based on the clinical history they reported. This sequence was found in a woman aged 35 to 49 with acute COVID-19. The chain has TRBV5-1 and TRBJ2-2, with D unclear. Specimen: PBMCs or T cells enriched from blood (not recorded which). The CDR3 spells CASSLDTPNTGELFF. The CDR3 DNA reads TGCGCCAGCAGCTTGGACACACCGAACACCGGGGAGCTGTTTTTT.